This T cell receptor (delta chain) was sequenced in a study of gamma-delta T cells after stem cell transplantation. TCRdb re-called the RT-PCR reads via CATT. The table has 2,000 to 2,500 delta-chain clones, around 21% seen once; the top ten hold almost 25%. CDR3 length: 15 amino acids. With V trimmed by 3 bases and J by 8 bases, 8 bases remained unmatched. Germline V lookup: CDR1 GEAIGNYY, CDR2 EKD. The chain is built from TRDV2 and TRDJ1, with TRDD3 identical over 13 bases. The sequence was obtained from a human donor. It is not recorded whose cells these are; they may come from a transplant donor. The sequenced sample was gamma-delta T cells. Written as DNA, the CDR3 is TGTGCCTGTGACCCTCTACTGGGGGATACGCGGAAACTCATCTTT. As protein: CACDPLLGDTRKLIF.